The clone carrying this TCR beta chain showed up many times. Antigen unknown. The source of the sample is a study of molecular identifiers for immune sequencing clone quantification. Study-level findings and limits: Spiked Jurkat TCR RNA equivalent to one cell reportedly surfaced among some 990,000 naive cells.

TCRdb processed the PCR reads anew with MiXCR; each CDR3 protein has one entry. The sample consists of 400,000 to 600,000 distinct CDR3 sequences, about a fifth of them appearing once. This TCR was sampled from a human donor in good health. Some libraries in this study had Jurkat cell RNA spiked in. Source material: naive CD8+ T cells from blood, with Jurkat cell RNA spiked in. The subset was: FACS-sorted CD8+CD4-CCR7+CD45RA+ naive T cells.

The CDR3 spells CASSQDRSTEAFF. The CDR3 DNA reads TGCGCCAGCAGCCAAGATCGGAGCACTGAAGCTTTCTTT. V and J are TRBV4-3 and TRBJ1-1; D not resolved. Trimming cost V 0 bases and J 4 bases, with 6 bases left between them. This CDR3 has 13 residues. Germline values: CDR1 LGHNA, CDR2 YSLEER.